Presented here are 21 T cell receptor beta chains from one specimen sequenced in a study of T cell repertoires in cytomegalovirus infection. No antigen is known for these receptors. A single record per CDR3 protein comes from TCRdb applying MiXCR to the reads. The data show about 570,000 distinct CDR3 sequences, over 35% seen once. This sample comprised cultured PBMCs, obtained from culture after CMV antigen stimulation. These receptors originate from a human donor in good health (CMV status not recorded). Some clones in this sample may be carry-over from other donors' samples.

The chain links TRBV12-3 or TRBV12-4 to TRBJ1-3; D remains unclear. This CDR3 region has 16 residues. Trimming cost V 1 base and J 0 bases, with 10 bases left between them. For the CDR3, the DNA is TGTGCCAGCAGTTTAGGGCAGTCAAGCTCTGGAAACACCATATATTTT. Protein product: CASSLGQSSSGNTIYF.

This clonotype has just a few counts. V gene TRBV7-2 combines with J gene TRBJ2-5; 8 bases are shared with TRBD1. The CDR3 is 16 amino acids. The V gene's germline CDR1 is SGHTA and CDR2 FQGNSA. Trimming at V came to 8 bases and at J to 1 base, leaving 12 bases not matched to a gene. CDR3 sequence reads: CASQIHPGTGQETQYF. CDR3 bases: TGTGCCAGCCAAATCCACCCCGGGACAGGCCAAGAGACCCAGTACTTC. Full variable domain (missing parts from reference TRBV7-2 and TRBJ2-5): GAGVSQSPSNKVTEKGKDVELRCDPISGHTALYWYRQSLGQGLEFLIYFQGNSAPDKSGLPSDRFSAERTGGSVSTLTIQRTQQEDSAVYLCASQIHPGTGQETQYFGPGTRLLVL.

This clonotype was counted a few times. The chain carries TRBV7-2 and TRBJ2-5; D unresolved. CDR1 is SGHTA, CDR2 FQGNSA, per germline. V lost 1 base and J lost 4, with 7 bases in between. The CDR3 runs to 13 residues. CDR3 in amino acids: CASSLEARETQYF. DNA of the CDR3: TGTGCCAGCAGCTTAGAGGCTCGAGAGACCCAGTACTTC.

The chain recombines TRBV6-4 with TRBJ2-7; D gene ambiguous. V lost 6 bases and J lost 2, with 8 bases in between. The germline V gene has CDR1 MRHNA and CDR2 SNTAGT. This CDR3 is built from 12 residues. In DNA form, the CDR3 reads TGTGCCAGCAGGATCAGCCCCTACGAGCAGTACTTC. Translating it yields CASRISPYEQYF.

This chain links TRBV7-2 with TRBJ2-7, with D perhaps TRBD1 (5 bases). Germline V gives CDR1 SGHTA, CDR2 FQGNSA. V was trimmed by 7 bases and J by 1 base, leaving 17 bases between them. This CDR3 has 15 amino acids. The CDR3 bases are TGTGCCAGCAACATCGAAGACAGCCCTTCCTACGAGCAGTACTTC. It encodes CASNIEDSPSYEQYF.

V usage is TRBV27 and J usage is TRBJ1-1, with D uncertain. The V and J ends lost 5 bases and 5 bases respectively, with 15 bases between them. Germline assignment: CDR1 MNHEY and CDR2 SMNVEV (reference sequence). The CDR3 spans 14 residues. In DNA form, the CDR3 reads TGTGCCAGCAGTATGGTTGCGTCGTGGACTGAAGCTTTCTTT. The encoded protein is CASSMVASWTEAFF.

This clonotype was seen ten or more times. The chain joins TRBV7-8 to TRBJ2-3; 12 positions agree with TRBD2. The CDR3 is 16 amino acids. Germline-derived CDR1 and CDR2 are SGHVS and FQNEAQ. The V segment lost 2 bases and the J segment 6 bases; nucleotides outside the gene matches: 6. CDR3 in DNA: TGTGCCAGCAGCTTATTGCTAGCGGGAGGGTCGGATACGCAGTATTTT. It translates to CASSLLLAGGSDTQYF.

This clonotype was seen a few times. The chain recombines TRBV7-8 with TRBJ2-3; D might be TRBD1 or TRBD2, each matching 5 bases. Germline CDR1 and CDR2: SGHVS and FQNEAQ. The CDR3 covers 16 residues. Trimming took off 4 bases at V and 0 bases at J, with 14 bases between the two ends. The CDR3 sequence is CASSSPPGLSTDTQYF. The DNA of the CDR3 is TGTGCCAGCAGCTCGCCCCCGGGGCTTAGCACAGATACGCAGTATTTT.

The J gene is TRBJ1-1, the V gene TRBV6-1; D uncertain. Trimming took off 2 bases at V and 1 base at J, with 8 bases between the two ends. This CDR3 is 14 amino acids long. The germline V gene encodes CDR1 MNHNS and CDR2 SASEGT. DNA of the CDR3: TGTGCCAGCAGTGAATATTCGGGGAACACTGAAGCTTTCTTT. It encodes CASSEYSGNTEAFF.

This clonotype was observed once. Relative to the germline gene, one junction end is altered; a read error may explain this. The chain carries TRBV27 and TRBJ2-7; TRBD1 matches at 8 bases. Germline lookup yields CDR1 MNHEY and CDR2 SMNVEV (reference sequence). The CDR3 length is 13 residues. The chain's CDR3 is CTSSLDRGYEQYF. The CDR3 DNA reads TGTACCAGCAGTCTCGACAGGGGCTACGAGCAGTACTTC.

The chain combines TRBV7-3 with TRBJ1-6; D might be TRBD1 (5 bases). V was cut by 5 bases and J by 1 base, with 9 bases left in between. This CDR3 is built from 15 residues. Germline values: CDR1 SGHTA, CDR2 FQGTGA. CDR3 nucleotides: TGTGCCAGCAGCGGCAGGGCATCCTATAATTCACCCCTCCACTTT. Translation: CASSGRASYNSPLHF.

The chain combines TRBV7-2 with TRBJ2-3, with D possibly matching TRBD1 (5 bases). Trimming removed 4 bases at V and 6 bases at J, with 8 bases between. The CDR3 covers 12 residues. Per the germline V gene, CDR1 is SGHTA and CDR2 is FQGNSA. The CDR3 reads CASSYHRDTQYF. The CDR3 DNA reads TGTGCCAGCAGCTACCACAGGGATACGCAGTATTTT.

This chain joins TRBV7-2 and TRBJ1-6, with TRBD1 matching 7 bases. V lost 5 bases, J lost 9 bases, and 16 bases stayed unmatched. The CDR3 length is 17 residues. Germline lookup yields CDR1 SGHTA and CDR2 FQGNSA. The CDR3 spells CASSLVKQGWGFSPLHF. CDR3 sequence (DNA): TGTGCCAGCAGCCTCGTTAAACAGGGGTGGGGTTTTTCACCCCTCCACTTT.

This sequence joins TRBV10-3 and TRBJ2-1; TRBD1 matches at 7 bases. The V segment lost 7 bases and the J segment 6 bases; nucleotides outside the gene matches: 3. Germline V CDR1 and CDR2: ENHRY, SYGVKD. The CDR3 covers 12 residues. CDR3 bases: TGTGCCATCACGGACAGGCTCAATGAGCAGTTCTTC. Translated, it gives CAITDRLNEQFF.

This clonotype was seen more than once but under ten times. This rearrangement joins TRBV7-4 to TRBJ2-7, with 7 bases aligning to TRBD1. This CDR3 has 14 residues. With V trimmed by 3 bases and J by 3 bases, 5 bases remained unmatched. CDR1 is SGHVT and CDR2 is SQSDAQ in the germline V gene. CDR3 protein: CASSFKGQHYEQYF. CDR3 DNA sequence: TGTGCCAGCAGCTTTAAGGGACAGCACTACGAGCAGTACTTC.

This chain connects TRBV4-1 to TRBJ2-6; 7 nucleotides align to TRBD1. The V gene's germline CDR1 is MGHRA and CDR2 YSYEKL. The CDR3 sequence is 18 residues long. V gave up 0 bases and J gave up 0 bases; unmatched junction bases: 5. Here the CDR3 DNA reads TGCGCCAGCAGCCAAGAGCCGGGACAGACCTCTGGGGCCAACGTCCTGACTTTC. This encodes CASSQEPGQTSGANVLTF.

The V call is TRBV28, the J call TRBJ2-7, with no clear D. The V and J ends lost 0 bases and 7 bases respectively, with 4 bases between them. There are 11 residues in the CDR3. Germline V gene sequence: CDR1 MDHEN, CDR2 SYDVKM. The CDR3 nucleotides read TGTGCCAGCAGTTTATGGGAGGAGCAGTACTTC. This gives the protein CASSLWEEQYF.

The genes are TRBV7-6 and TRBJ2-7; tentative D call: TRBD2 (5 bases). The V end was cut by 3 bases, the J end by 0 bases, with 12 bases between. CDR3 length: 15 residues. Germline CDR1 is SGHVS and CDR2 is FNYEAQ. The CDR3 reads CASSFGPAASYEQYF. CDR3 sequence (DNA): TGTGCCAGCAGCTTTGGGCCAGCGGCCTCCTACGAGCAGTACTTC.

This clonotype was counted between two and nine times. CDR3 bases: TGCAGCGTAGCCTCGAGACTAGTGGTGGAGACCCAGTACTTC. This sequence encodes CSVASRLVVETQYF. The chain links TRBV29-1 to TRBJ2-5, with D possibly TRBD2 on 6 matching bases. Germline CDR1 and CDR2: SQVTM and ANQGSEA. CDR3 length: 14 amino acids. V lost 6 bases and J lost 5, with 19 bases in between.

The chain employs TRBV19 and TRBJ2-1; D is ambiguous. This CDR3 contains 14 residues. V was pared by 5 bases and J by 0 bases, with 8 bases between. The V gene's germline CDR1 is LNHDA and CDR2 SQIVND (reference sequence). CDR3 amino acids: CASSSGYSYNEQFF. The CDR3 nucleotides are TGTGCCAGTAGTTCTGGCTACTCCTACAATGAGCAGTTCTTC.

The CDR3: CASGGGTTGTDTQYF. CDR3 coding DNA: TGTGCCAGCGGAGGGGGGACGACAGGAACAGATACGCAGTATTTT. This chain connects TRBV12-3 or TRBV12-4 to TRBJ2-3; D may match TRBD1 or TRBD2 (6 bases each). The CDR3 is 15 amino acids. The germline V and J ends were trimmed by 8 bases and 3 bases, with 18 bases remaining between them.